The following is a TCR beta chain sequence with its context. Antigen: not known. Trimming took 5 bases from V and 6 from J; bases not matched to a gene: 7. The germline gives CDR1 DFQATT, CDR2 SNEGSKA (reference sequence). The CDR3 loop spans 14 amino acids. cDNA carried unique molecular identifiers, and a universal primer site was added by template switching. MiXCR was run by TCRdb on the 5' RACE reads, yielding one entry per CDR3 protein. The table records about 730,000 distinct CDR3 sequences, 21% of them present only once. These data are taken from a study of identical twins. Regarding the study as a whole: Beta out-of-frame twin sharing showed a weaker excess.

These sequences were also reported in another study, on T cells expressing NK-cell markers. That source adds: HCMV seropositivity marked most of the eight sequenced donors; one was seronegative.

The sequence was obtained from a woman between 18 and 29 years old in good health. The gene calls are TRBV20-1 and TRBJ2-3; 11 nucleotides line up with TRBD2. Material for sequencing was PBMCs. As DNA, the CDR3 is TGCAGTGCTGTAGCGGGGGGGCCTAAGGATACGCAGTATTTT. Its translation: CSAVAGGPKDTQYF.